The 11 T cell receptor beta chains in this list originate from one sample, sequenced in a study of T cell responses to AZD1222 COVID-19 vaccine. Measured with immunoSEQ multiplex PCR; TCRdb has only the in-frame clones, and not every one. The sample lists tens of thousands of clones; about 90% were seen once. Sample: peripheral blood, taken on day 0 of MenACWY control vaccination. Source of these receptors: an adult in good health.

The J gene is TRBJ1-2, the V gene TRBV5-6, with 7 bases that match TRBD1. The CDR3 contains 17 residues. V lost 2 bases and J lost 5; bases outside the gene matches: 15. Germline CDR1 is SGHDT and CDR2 is YYEEEE. CDR3 in DNA: TGTGCCAGCAGCTTCTACGGAATAGACAGGGATGCTTATGGCTACACCTTC. The encoded protein is CASSFYGIDRDAYGYTF.

The gene calls are TRBV28 and TRBJ2-7; D not certain. Trimming cost V 4 bases and J 1 base, with 14 bases left between them. The CDR3 contains 15 residues. Germline CDR1 reads MDHEN; CDR2 reads SYDVKM. CDR3 protein: CASSYVWQLSYEQYF. In nucleotides, the CDR3 is TGTGCCAGCAGTTACGTTTGGCAGTTGTCCTACGAGCAGTACTTC.

The chain carries TRBV10-2 and TRBJ2-3; D unresolved. Looked up from germline, CDR1 is WSHSY and CDR2 is SAAADI. Deletions cut 7 bases from V and 0 bases from J, with 8 bases between. The CDR3 contains 13 residues. The CDR3, as DNA: TGCGCCAGCAACTTCCAAAGCACAGATACGCAGTATTTT. Its translation: CASNFQSTDTQYF.

The chain links TRBV7-2 to TRBJ2-1; the match to TRBD2 covers 10 bases. Germline V gene data show CDR1 as SGHTA and CDR2 as FQGNSA. The CDR3 consists of 15 residues. J gave up 12 bases and V 0 bases, and 8 bases lay outside the gene matches. CDR3 in DNA: TGTGCCAGCAGCTTAGCCCCTGCTAGCGGGAGCTGGCAGTTCTTC. Its translation: CASSLAPASGSWQFF. The full variable domain, completed using reference TRBV7-2 and TRBJ2-1, is GAGVSQSPSNKVTEKGKDVELRCDPISGHTALYWYRQSLGQGLEFLIYFQGNSAPDKSGLPSDRFSAERTGGSVSTLTIQRTQQEDSAVYLCASSLAPASGSWQFFGPGTRLTVL.

CDR3 sequence reads: CASAQGFRGYNEQFF. DNA of the CDR3: TGTGCCAGTGCCCAGGGGTTTCGAGGCTACAATGAGCAGTTCTTC. This chain uses TRBV19 with TRBJ2-1, with D maybe TRBD1 (6 bases). V was clipped by 8 bases and J by 3 bases, with 17 bases between them. The germline V gene encodes CDR1 LNHDA and CDR2 SQIVND (reference sequence). CDR3 length equals 15 residues.

CDR3 protein: CAISDPRMGETQYF. The CDR3, as DNA: TGTGCCATCAGTGACCCGAGAATGGGAGAGACCCAGTACTTC. The chain has TRBV10-3 and TRBJ2-5; D gene ambiguous. The CDR3 covers 14 residues. The germline gives CDR1 ENHRY, CDR2 SYGVKD. V dropped 3 bases and J dropped 4 bases, with 12 bases sitting between them.

The chain couples TRBV28 to TRBJ2-7; D perhaps matches TRBD1 (6 bases). The V gene's germline CDR1 is MDHEN and CDR2 SYDVKM. V lost 7 bases to trimming and J lost 3 bases, with 19 bases between them. The CDR3 is 15 residues long. DNA for the CDR3: TGTGCCAGCAACCCACGCAGACAGGTCCTCTACGAGCAGTACTTC. Encoded protein: CASNPRRQVLYEQYF.

The rearrangement uses TRBV28 and TRBJ2-1; TRBD2 is a possible D gene (5 bases). V was shortened by 4 bases and J by 12 bases, with 13 bases between the two germline ends. Germline lookup yields CDR1 MDHEN and CDR2 SYDVKM. This CDR3 comprises 12 residues. This chain's CDR3 is CASSSTLVAQFF. As DNA, the CDR3 is TGTGCCAGCAGTTCGACACTAGTGGCGCAGTTCTTC. Drawing the rest from reference TRBV28 and TRBJ2-1, the complete variable domain is DVKVTQSSRYLVKRTGEKVFLECVQDMDHENMFWYRQDPGLGLRLIYFSYDVKMKEKGDIPEGYSVSREKKERFSLILESASTNQTSMYLCASSSTLVAQFFGPGTRLTVL.

The V call is TRBV18, the J call TRBJ2-5, with TRBD2 matching 15 bases. Germline V gene lookup returns CDR1 KGHSH and CDR2 LQKENI. The CDR3 has 17 amino acids. With V trimmed by 1 base and J by 5 bases, 5 bases remained unmatched. The chain's CDR3 is CASSPLPGLAGGETQYF. The CDR3 DNA is TGTGCCAGCTCACCACTCCCAGGACTAGCGGGAGGGGAGACCCAGTACTTC.

The chain joins TRBV10-3 to TRBJ2-7; unclear D gene. V was cut by 8 bases and J by 4 bases, with 12 bases left in between. CDR3 length equals 12 residues. Germline values: CDR1 ENHRY, CDR2 SYGVKD. This CDR3 is CAIAQNEYEQYF. CDR3 DNA: TGTGCCATCGCCCAGAACGAGTACGAGCAGTACTTC.

The CDR3 region has the DNA TGTGCCAGCAGTTTCTCACTTGCCCGATACTCAGATAGCAATCAGCCCCAGCATTTT. This translates into CASSFSLARYSDSNQPQHF. The chain uses TRBV28 and TRBJ1-5, with D uncertain. This CDR3 has 19 amino acids. In germline, CDR1 is MDHEN, CDR2 SYDVKM. Trimming cost V 3 bases and J 0 bases, with 21 bases left between them.